The 2 T cell receptor beta chains below were found in one sample sequenced in a study of shared clonotypes between healthy human individuals. Clones were sequenced by immunoSEQ multiplex PCR, and TCRdb holds only the in-frame ones, with some missing. Among roughly 2.5 million clones, over 85% were seen once, and the ten largest hold around 0.14%. Sequencing input: naive CD4+ T cells sorted from blood. Subset indicated: CD45RA+ positively selected. The receptors here all came from a man aged 18 to 29 in good health.

The rearrangement joins TRBV4-3 to TRBJ2-7; D gene ambiguous. The V gene's germline CDR1 is LGHNA and CDR2 YSLEER. The ends were cut back, 0 bases at V and 2 bases at J, with 8 bases in the middle. The CDR3 runs 14 residues. Here the CDR3 reads CASSQDRSTYEQYF. The CDR3 coding sequence is TGCGCCAGCAGCCAAGATCGCTCTACCTACGAGCAGTACTTC.

V and J are TRBV4-1 and TRBJ1-3, with unresolved D. Germline lookup yields CDR1 MGHRA and CDR2 YSYEKL. CDR3 length: 16 residues. The ends were cut back, 3 bases at V and 0 bases at J, with 12 bases in the middle. The CDR3 nucleotides read TGCGCCAGCAGCCAGTCCCTGGGAGACTCTGGAAACACCATATATTTT. It encodes CASSQSLGDSGNTIYF.